This TCR beta chain was identified in a study of blood T cell repertoires in COVID-19. Assay used: immunoSEQ multiplex PCR; TCRdb lists only in-frame clones, some missing. The top ten hold around 5% of the sample, which has 250,000 or so clones, roughly 86% seen once. Seattle's cohort entered during active infection and was followed longitudinally. Trimming cost V 0 bases and J 0 bases, with 16 bases left between them. Germline CDR1 is LNHNV and CDR2 is YYDKDF (reference sequence). The CDR3 runs 18 residues. Sequencing was carried out using peripheral blood. The rearrangement links TRBV15 to TRBJ2-3; perhaps TRBD2 as D (6 bases). This TCR was sampled from an older woman with COVID-19, enrolled during active disease. CDR3 DNA sequence: TGTGCCACCAGCAGAGATCTGAGCGGGCCTACTAGCACAGATACGCAGTATTTT. Protein: CATSRDLSGPTSTDTQYF.